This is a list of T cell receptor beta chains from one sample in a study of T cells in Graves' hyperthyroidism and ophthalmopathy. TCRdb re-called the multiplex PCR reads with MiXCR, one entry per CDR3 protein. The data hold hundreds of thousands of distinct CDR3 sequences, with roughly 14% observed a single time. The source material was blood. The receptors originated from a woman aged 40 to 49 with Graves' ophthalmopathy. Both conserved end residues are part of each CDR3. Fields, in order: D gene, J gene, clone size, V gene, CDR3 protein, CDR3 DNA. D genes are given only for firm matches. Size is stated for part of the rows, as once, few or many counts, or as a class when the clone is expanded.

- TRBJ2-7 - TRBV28 CASSLYSQGSDEQYF TGTGCCAGCAGTTTATACTCACAGGGCTCAGACGAGCAGTACTTC
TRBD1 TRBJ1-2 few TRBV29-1 CSHQQGSGYTF TGCAGCCACCAACAGGGGTCTGGCTACACCTTC
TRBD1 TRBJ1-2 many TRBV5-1 CASSTVTGGSYGYTF TGCGCCAGCAGCACCGTGACAGGGGGCAGCTATGGCTACACCTTC
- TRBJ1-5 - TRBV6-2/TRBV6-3 CASRNQRVSNRPQHF TGTGCCAGCAGGAATCAGAGGGTGAGCAATCGGCCCCAGCATTTT
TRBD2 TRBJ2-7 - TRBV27 CASKLAESYEQYF TGTGCCAGCAAGCTAGCGGAGTCCTACGAGCAGTACTTC
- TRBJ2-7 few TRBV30 CAWSTLQVLSYEQYF TGTGCCTGGAGTACACTACAGGTCTTATCCTACGAGCAGTACTTC
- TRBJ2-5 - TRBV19 CASSMFRKKETQYF TGTGCCAGTAGTATGTTTCGGAAGAAAGAGACCCAGTACTTC
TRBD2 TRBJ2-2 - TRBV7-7 CASSSSGTTGELFF TGTGCTAGCAGCTCTAGCGGGACTACCGGGGAGCTGTTTTTT
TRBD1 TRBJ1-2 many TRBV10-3 CAIGTGDNYGYTF TGTGCCATCGGGACAGGGGATAACTATGGCTACACCTTC
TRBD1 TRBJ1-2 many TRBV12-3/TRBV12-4 CASSRRQGSDGYTF TGTGCCAGCAGTCGACGACAGGGTTCAGATGGCTACACCTTC
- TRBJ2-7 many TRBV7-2 CASSSQREEQYF TGTGCCAGCAGCTCCCAACGGGAGGAGCAGTACTTC
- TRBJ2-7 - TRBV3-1 CASSQVVPGEQYF TGTGCCAGCAGCCAAGTCGTCCCAGGCGAGCAGTACTTC
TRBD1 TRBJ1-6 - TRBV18 CASSPPGQDNSPLHF TGTGCCAGCTCACCACCGGGACAGGATAATTCACCCCTCCACTTT
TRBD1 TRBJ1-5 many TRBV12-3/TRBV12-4 CASSNPRTGGTQPQHF TGTGCCAGCAGTAACCCCAGGACAGGGGGCACTCAGCCCCAGCATTTT
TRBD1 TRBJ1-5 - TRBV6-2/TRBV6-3 CASSTWTGGDNQPQHF TGTGCCAGCAGTACTTGGACAGGCGGTGACAATCAGCCCCAGCATTTT
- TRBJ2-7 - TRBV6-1 CASSAGGTGAYEQYF TGTGCCAGCAGTGCCGGGGGGACAGGAGCCTACGAGCAGTACTTC
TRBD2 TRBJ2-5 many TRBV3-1 CASSVHAGAAQETQYF TGTGCCAGCAGCGTTCACGCGGGAGCGGCCCAAGAGACCCAGTACTTC
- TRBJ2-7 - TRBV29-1 CSVIMLGYEQYF TGCAGCGTTATTATGCTCGGCTACGAGCAGTACTTC
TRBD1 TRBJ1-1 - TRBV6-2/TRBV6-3 CASSFGRGVLAFF TGTGCCAGCAGTTTCGGCAGGGGGGTATTGGCTTTCTTT
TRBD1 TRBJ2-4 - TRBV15 CATSSATGVKNIQYF TGTGCCACCAGCAGCGCCACAGGGGTCAAGAACATTCAGTACTTC
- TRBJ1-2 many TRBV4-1 CASSQDARDNYGYTF TGCGCCAGCAGCCAAGATGCAAGAGATAACTATGGCTACACCTTC
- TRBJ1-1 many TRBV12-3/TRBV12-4 CASSLRLGDTEAFF TGTGCCAGCAGTCTTCGACTGGGGGACACTGAAGCTTTCTTT
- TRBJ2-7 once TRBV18 CASSKTHDEQYF TGTGCCAGCTCAAAGACTCATGACGAGCAGTACTTC
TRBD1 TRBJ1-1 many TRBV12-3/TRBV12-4 CASRTDRLNTEAFF TGTGCCAGCAGGACGGACAGGCTTAACACTGAAGCTTTCTTT
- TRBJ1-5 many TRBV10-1 CASSVPGEGGDQPQHF TGCGCCAGCAGTGTCCCCGGGGAGGGCGGAGATCAGCCCCAGCATTTT
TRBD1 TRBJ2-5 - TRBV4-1 CASSPPLGQGPETQYF TGCGCCAGCAGCCCCCCCCTGGGACAGGGACCAGAGACCCAGTACTTC
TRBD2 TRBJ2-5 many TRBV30 CAWIRPGGRETQYF TGTGCCTGGATACGGCCGGGAGGTCGGGAGACCCAGTACTTC
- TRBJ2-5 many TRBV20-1 CSARARETQYF TGCAGTGCTAGGGCTCGAGAGACCCAGTACTTC
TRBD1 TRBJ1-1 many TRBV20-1 CSATGQGAPSNTEAFF TGCAGTGCGACCGGACAGGGGGCGCCTTCGAACACTGAAGCTTTCTTT
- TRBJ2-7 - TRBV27 CASRADTLSYEQYF TGTGCCAGCAGGGCTGACACCTTATCCTACGAGCAGTACTTC
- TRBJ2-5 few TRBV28 CASSRNLAQETQYF TGTGCCAGCAGTCGAAACCTAGCCCAAGAGACCCAGTACTTC
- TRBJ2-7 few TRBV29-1 CSASGEFPYEQYF TGCAGCGCCTCCGGGGAATTCCCCTACGAGCAGTACTTC
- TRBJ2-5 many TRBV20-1 CSAGGPGVETQYF TGCAGTGCTGGGGGACCGGGTGTGGAGACCCAGTACTTC
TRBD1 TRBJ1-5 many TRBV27 CASSTDRGQPQHF TGTGCCAGCAGTACGGACAGGGGCCAGCCCCAGCATTTT
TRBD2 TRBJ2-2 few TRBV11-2 CASSFILAGVTGELFF TGTGCCAGCAGCTTCATCTTAGCGGGAGTCACCGGGGAGCTGTTTTTT
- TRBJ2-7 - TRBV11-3 CASSLDSFPSYEQYF TGTGCCAGCAGCTTGGACAGTTTTCCTTCCTACGAGCAGTACTTC
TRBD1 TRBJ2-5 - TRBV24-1 CATSDSRDRDGETQYF TGTGCCACCAGTGATTCCCGAGACAGGGATGGGGAGACCCAGTACTTC
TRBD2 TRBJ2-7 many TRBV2 CASNPSGTSAYEQYF TGTGCCAGCAATCCCTCCGGGACTAGCGCCTACGAGCAGTACTTC
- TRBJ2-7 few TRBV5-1 CASSSTGLPNSPYF TGCGCCAGCAGCTCGACGGGACTGCCTAACTCACCGTACTTC
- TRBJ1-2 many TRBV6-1 CASSEAPGQSYGYTF TGTGCCAGCAGTGAGGCCCCTGGACAGAGCTATGGCTACACCTTC
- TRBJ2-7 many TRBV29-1 CSVAQGVVVYEQYF TGCAGCGTCGCACAGGGTGTGGTTGTTTACGAGCAGTACTTC
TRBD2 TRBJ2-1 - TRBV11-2 CASSVGGLVEQFF TGTGCCAGCAGCGTGGGAGGGTTAGTTGAGCAGTTCTTC
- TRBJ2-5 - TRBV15 CATSRVPQMGQETQYF TGTGCCACCAGCAGAGTTCCACAGATGGGCCAAGAGACCCAGTACTTC
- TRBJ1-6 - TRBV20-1 CSVLRAGSRNSPLHF TGCAGTGTCCTGAGGGCAGGGTCGCGGAATTCACCCCTCCACTTT
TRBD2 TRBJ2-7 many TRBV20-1 CSARDIAGDYEQYF TGCAGTGCTAGAGATATAGCGGGGGACTACGAGCAGTACTTC
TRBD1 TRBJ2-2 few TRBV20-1 CSAKPGGTGDHGELFF TGCAGTGCTAAACCGGGGGGGACAGGGGATCACGGGGAGCTGTTTTTT
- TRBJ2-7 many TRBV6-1 CASSEARIWYEQYF TGTGCCAGCAGTGAAGCGCGGATTTGGTACGAGCAGTACTTC
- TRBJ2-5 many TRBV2 CASSYRAEETQYF TGTGCCAGCAGTTACAGGGCGGAAGAGACCCAGTACTTC
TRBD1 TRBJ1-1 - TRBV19 CASSTFPTGGYTEAFF TGTGCCAGTAGTACCTTTCCGACAGGGGGGTATACTGAAGCTTTCTTT
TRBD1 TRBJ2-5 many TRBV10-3 CAISENPGQGAAQYF TGTGCCATCAGTGAGAACCCGGGACAGGGTGCGGCCCAGTACTTC
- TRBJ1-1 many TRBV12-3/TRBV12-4 CASSLVWGPEGEAFF TGTGCCAGCAGTTTAGTTTGGGGCCCGGAGGGTGAAGCTTTCTTT
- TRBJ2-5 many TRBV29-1 CSYNGPPEETQYF TGCAGTTACAACGGGCCACCCGAAGAGACCCAGTACTTC
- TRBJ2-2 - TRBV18 CASSPLEVTSGHTGELFF TGTGCCAGCTCACCTCTGGAGGTGACCTCAGGCCACACCGGGGAGCTGTTTTTT
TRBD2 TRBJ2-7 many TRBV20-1 CSASPIAGGSYEQYF TGCAGTGCTTCTCCTATAGCGGGGGGCTCCTACGAGCAGTACTTC
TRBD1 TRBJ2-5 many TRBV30 CAWNQGAGETQYF TGTGCCTGGAATCAGGGGGCAGGGGAGACCCAGTACTTC
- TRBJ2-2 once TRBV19 CASSIASTGELFF TGTGCCAGTAGTATAGCCAGTACCGGGGAGCTGTTTTTT
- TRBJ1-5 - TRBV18 CASSPQDSRNQPQHF TGTGCCAGCTCACCACAGGACAGTCGAAATCAGCCCCAGCATTTT
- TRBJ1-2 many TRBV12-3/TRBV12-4 CASSFTISVGTDLYGYTF TGTGCCAGCAGTTTCACAATCTCGGTCGGGACCGACCTTTATGGCTACACCTTC